The present T cell receptor beta chain was sequenced within a study of response to subunit inactivated influenza vaccine. Findings of the study overall: Authors suggested each seasonal influenza vaccination recruits few new T cells.

In regard to this clonotype: Antigen specificity is unknown.

Each CDR3 protein is one row after TCRdb ran MiXCR on the RT-PCR reads. This table has hundreds of thousands of distinct CDR3 sequences, 25% appearing once. This CDR3 contains 14 residues. Germline V CDR1 and CDR2: MDHEN, SYDVKM. The V gene lost 5 bases and the J gene lost 5 bases, with 13 bases spanning the gap. The chain joins TRBV28 to TRBJ1-5, with D perhaps TRBD1 (6 bases). The sequences come from CD4+ T cells sorted from PBMCs, collected about 5 days after vaccination. The TCR was taken from a man aged 50-60 years who received an inactivated influenza vaccine. CDR3 residues: CASSQRGADQPQHF. The CDR3 coding sequence is TGTGCCAGCAGTCAGAGGGGGGCAGATCAGCCCCAGCATTTT.